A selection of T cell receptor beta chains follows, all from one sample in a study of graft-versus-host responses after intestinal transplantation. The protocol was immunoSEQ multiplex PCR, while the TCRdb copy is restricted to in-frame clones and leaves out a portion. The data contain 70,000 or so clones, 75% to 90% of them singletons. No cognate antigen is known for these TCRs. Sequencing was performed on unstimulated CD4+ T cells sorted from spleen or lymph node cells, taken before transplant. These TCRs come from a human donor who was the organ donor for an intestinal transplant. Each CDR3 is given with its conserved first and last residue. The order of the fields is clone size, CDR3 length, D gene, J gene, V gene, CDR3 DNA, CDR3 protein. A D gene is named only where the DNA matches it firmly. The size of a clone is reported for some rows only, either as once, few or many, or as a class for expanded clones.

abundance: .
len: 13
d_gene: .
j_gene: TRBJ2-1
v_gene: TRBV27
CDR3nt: TGTGCCAGCAGTTTAATAAACAGTGATGAGCAGTTCTTC
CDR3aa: CASSLINSDEQFF

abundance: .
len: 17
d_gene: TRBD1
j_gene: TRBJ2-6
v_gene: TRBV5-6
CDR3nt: TGTGCCAGCAGCCCACCGGGACAGCACTCTGGGGCCAACGTCCTGACTTTC
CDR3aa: CASSPPGQHSGANVLTF

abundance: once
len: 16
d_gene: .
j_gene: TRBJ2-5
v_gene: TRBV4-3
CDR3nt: TGCGCCAGCAGCCAAGATTATTCCAGAAGCCAAGAGACCCAGTACTTC
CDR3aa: CASSQDYSRSQETQYF

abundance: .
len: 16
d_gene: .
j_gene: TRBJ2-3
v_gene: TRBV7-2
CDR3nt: TGTGCCAGCAGCGACCCACTAGCCAAACCGTCAGATACGCAGTATTTT
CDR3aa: CASSDPLAKPSDTQYF

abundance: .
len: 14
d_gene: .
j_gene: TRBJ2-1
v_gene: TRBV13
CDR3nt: TGTGCCAGCAGCCAAGGGGGCTCCTACAATGAGCAGTTCTTC
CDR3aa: CASSQGGSYNEQFF

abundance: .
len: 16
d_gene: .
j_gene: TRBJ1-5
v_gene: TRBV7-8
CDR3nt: TGTGCCAGCAGCTTAGAAATCTACAGGATTGGTCAGCCCCAGCATTTT
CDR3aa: CASSLEIYRIGQPQHF

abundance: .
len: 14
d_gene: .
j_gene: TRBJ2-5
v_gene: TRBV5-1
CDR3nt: TGCGCCAGCAGCTGGGGCCAGTACCAAGAGACCCAGTACTTC
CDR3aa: CASSWGQYQETQYF

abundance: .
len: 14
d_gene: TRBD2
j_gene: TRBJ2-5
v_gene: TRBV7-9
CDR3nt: TGTGCCAGCAGCTTAGTACGGGGGGACGAGACCCAGTACTTC
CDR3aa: CASSLVRGDETQYF

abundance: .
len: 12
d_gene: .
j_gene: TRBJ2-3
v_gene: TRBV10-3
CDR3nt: TGTGCCAGTGGAGGAGGGGCAGATACGCAGTATTTT
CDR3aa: CASGGGADTQYF

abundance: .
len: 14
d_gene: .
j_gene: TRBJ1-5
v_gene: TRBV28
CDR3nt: TGTGCCAGCAGTTTAAGGGGAGCGGGGCAGCCCCAGCATTTT
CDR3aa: CASSLRGAGQPQHF

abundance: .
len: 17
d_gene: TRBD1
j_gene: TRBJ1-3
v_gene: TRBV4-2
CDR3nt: TGTGCCAGCAGCCAAGCTTCCGGGACAGGGGCGCCAAACACCATATATTTT
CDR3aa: CASSQASGTGAPNTIYF

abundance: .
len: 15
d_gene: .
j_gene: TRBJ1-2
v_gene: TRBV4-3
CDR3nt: TGCGCCAGCAGCCAAGATCTAGTCCAGTCGGGAGGCTACACCTTC
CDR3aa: CASSQDLVQSGGYTF

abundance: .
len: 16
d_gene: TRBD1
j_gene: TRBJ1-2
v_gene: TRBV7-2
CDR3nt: TGTGCCAGCATCGAAAGGACCCAGGGGGAGAGCTATGGCTACACCTTC
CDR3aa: CASIERTQGESYGYTF

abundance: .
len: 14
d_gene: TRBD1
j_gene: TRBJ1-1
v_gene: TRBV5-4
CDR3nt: TGTGCCAGCAAACAGGGGCAGGGGACCACTGAAGCTTTCTTT
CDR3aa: CASKQGQGTTEAFF

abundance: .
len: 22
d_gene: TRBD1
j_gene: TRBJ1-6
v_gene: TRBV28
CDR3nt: TGTGCCAGCAGTTTTCCCCCCAGGACAGGGGAGACCATAAGCTCCTATAATTCACCCCTCCACTTT
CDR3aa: CASSFPPRTGETISSYNSPLHF

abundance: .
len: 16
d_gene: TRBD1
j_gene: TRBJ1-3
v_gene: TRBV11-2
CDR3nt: TGTGCCACATGGGGCAGGGGGGAAGGAGCTGGAAACACCATATATTTT
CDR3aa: CATWGRGEGAGNTIYF

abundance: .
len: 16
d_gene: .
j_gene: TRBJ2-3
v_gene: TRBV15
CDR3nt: TGTGCCACCAGCAGGGGTGGGCAGGCCGGGAAGAATACGCAGTATTTT
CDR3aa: CATSRGGQAGKNTQYF

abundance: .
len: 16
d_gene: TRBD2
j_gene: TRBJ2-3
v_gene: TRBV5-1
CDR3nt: TGCGCCAGCAGCCGCGGACTAGCGGTAAGCACAGATACGCAGTATTTT
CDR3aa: CASSRGLAVSTDTQYF

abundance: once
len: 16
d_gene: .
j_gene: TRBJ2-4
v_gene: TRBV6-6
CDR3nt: TGTGCCAGCAGCACCCACGAGCCAACGGGCAAAAACATTCAGTACTTC
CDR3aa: CASSTHEPTGKNIQYF

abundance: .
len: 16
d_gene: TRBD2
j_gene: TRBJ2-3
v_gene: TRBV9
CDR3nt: TGTGCCAGCAGCGTAGCGGCGGGGGGGCGTGCAGATACGCAGTATTTT
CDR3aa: CASSVAAGGRADTQYF

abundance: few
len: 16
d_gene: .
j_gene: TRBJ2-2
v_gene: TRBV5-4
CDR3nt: TGTGCCAGCAGCTTTTTAGGCAGGGCGAACACCGGGGAGCTGTTTTTT
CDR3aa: CASSFLGRANTGELFF

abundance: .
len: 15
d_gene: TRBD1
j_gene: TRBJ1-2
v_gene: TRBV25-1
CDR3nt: TGTGCCAGCGGATCGGGACAGTTCAACGTCTATGGCTACACCTTC
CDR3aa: CASGSGQFNVYGYTF

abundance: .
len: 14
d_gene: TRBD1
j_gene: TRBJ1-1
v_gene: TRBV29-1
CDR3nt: TGCAGCGTTGAGATTCATACAGGGGGCGGTGAAGCTTTCTTT
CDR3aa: CSVEIHTGGGEAFF

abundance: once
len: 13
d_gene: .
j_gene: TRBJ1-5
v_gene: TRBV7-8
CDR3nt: TGTGCCAGCAGCTTAAGGGGGAATCAGCCCCAGCATTTT
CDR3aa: CASSLRGNQPQHF

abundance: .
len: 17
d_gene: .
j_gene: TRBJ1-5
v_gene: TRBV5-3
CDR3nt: TGTGCCAGAAGCTTTTCCTCAGGGGTGTATAGCAATCAGCCCCAGCATTTT
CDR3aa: CARSFSSGVYSNQPQHF

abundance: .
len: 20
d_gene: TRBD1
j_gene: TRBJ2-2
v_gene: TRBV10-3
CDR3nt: TGTGCCATCAGTGGCTACCTTTTCGACAGGGGTTTCCTTAACACCGGGGAGCTGTTTTTT
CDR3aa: CAISGYLFDRGFLNTGELFF

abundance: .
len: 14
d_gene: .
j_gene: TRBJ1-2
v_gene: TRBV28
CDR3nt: TGTGCCAGCAGTGCCTTTGCGCCGGGGGGAGGCTACACCTTC
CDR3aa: CASSAFAPGGGYTF

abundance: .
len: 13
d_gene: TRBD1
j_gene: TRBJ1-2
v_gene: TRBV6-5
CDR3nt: TGTGCCAGCAGTCCCACGACAGGGTATGGCTACACCTTC
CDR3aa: CASSPTTGYGYTF

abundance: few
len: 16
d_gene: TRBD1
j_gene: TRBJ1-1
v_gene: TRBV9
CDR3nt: TGTGCCAGCAGCGGATCAGGGGGCAAGGGCGACACTGAAGCTTTCTTT
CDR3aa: CASSGSGGKGDTEAFF

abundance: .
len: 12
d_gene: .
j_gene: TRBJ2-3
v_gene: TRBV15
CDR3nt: TGTGCCACCAGCAGGGGGCTAGATACGCAGTATTTT
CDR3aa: CATSRGLDTQYF

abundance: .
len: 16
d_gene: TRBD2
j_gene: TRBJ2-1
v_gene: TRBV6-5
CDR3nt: TGTGCCAGCAGTTACTCATCGCGGGGGGCCTACAATGAGCAGTTCTTC
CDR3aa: CASSYSSRGAYNEQFF

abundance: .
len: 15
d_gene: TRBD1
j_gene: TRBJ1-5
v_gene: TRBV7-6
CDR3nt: TGTGCCAGCAGCACCGGGACAGGGTTAAATCAGCCCCAGCATTTT
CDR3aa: CASSTGTGLNQPQHF

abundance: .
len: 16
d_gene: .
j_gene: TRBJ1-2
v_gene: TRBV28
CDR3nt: TGTGCCAGCAGCGGCCACGGGACGGGGGGGGGTTTTCGCTACACCTTC
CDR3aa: CASSGHGTGGGFRYTF

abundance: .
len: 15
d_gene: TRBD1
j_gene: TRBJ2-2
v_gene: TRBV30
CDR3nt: TGTGCCTGGTCCCCCGGGGACAGGGTTACCGGGGAGCTGTTTTTT
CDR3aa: CAWSPGDRVTGELFF

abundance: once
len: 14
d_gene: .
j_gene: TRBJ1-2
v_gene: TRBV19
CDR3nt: TGTGCCAGTAGGGGGCAGGGCTCCCACTATGGCTACACCTTC
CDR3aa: CASRGQGSHYGYTF

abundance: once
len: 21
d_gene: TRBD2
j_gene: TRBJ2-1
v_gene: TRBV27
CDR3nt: TGTGCCAGCTGCCGGGTTCGGAGGGGACTAGCCGAGAGGAGCTCCTACAATGAGCAGTTCTTC
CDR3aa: CASCRVRRGLAERSSYNEQFF

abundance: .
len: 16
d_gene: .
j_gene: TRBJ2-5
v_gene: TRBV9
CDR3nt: TGTGCCAGCAGCGTATCCAGACCAGGATTACAAGAGACCCAGTACTTC
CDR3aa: CASSVSRPGLQETQYF

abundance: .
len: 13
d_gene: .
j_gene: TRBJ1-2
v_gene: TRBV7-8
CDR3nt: TGTGCCAGCAGTGGAGAGGGCTTGAATGGCTACACCTTC
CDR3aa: CASSGEGLNGYTF

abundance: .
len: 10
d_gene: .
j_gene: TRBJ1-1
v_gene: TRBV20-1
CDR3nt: TGCAGTGCTAGCCTGGTCAGAGCTTTCTTT
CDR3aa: CSASLVRAFF

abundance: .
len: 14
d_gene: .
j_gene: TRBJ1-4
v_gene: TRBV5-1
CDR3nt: TGCGCCAGCAGCCTCCTCCCCCAGGGAGAAAAACTGTTTTTT
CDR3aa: CASSLLPQGEKLFF

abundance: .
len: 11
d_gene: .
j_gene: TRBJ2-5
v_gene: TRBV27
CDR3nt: TGTGCCAGGGAAGGGAGAGAGACCCAGTACTTC
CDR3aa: CAREGRETQYF

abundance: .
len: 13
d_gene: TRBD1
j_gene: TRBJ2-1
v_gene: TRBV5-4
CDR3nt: TGTGCCAGCAGCACGCCCGGGACAGGAGAGCAGTTCTTC
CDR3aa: CASSTPGTGEQFF

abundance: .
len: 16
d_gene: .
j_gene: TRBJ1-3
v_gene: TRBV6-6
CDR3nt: TGTGCCAGCAGTTACTCGGAAACAGCCTCTGGAAACACCATATATTTT
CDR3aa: CASSYSETASGNTIYF

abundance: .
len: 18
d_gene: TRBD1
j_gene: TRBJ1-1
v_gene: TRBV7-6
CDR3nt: TGTGCCAGCAGCTTAAACCCCCCGGGACAGGATAGGAACACTGAAGCTTTCTTT
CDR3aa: CASSLNPPGQDRNTEAFF

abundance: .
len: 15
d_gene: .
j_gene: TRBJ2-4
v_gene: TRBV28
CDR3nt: TGTGCCAGCAGTCCCAGGGATCTAGCCAAAAACATTCAGTACTTC
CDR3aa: CASSPRDLAKNIQYF

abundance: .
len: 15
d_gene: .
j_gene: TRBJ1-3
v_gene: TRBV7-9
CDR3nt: TGTGCCAGCAGCTTAGCACGGGTTGGTGGAAACACCATATATTTT
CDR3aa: CASSLARVGGNTIYF

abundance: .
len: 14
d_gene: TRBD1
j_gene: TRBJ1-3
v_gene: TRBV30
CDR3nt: TGTGCCTGGAGTGCCGGGACAGGGGGAAACACCATATATTTT
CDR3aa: CAWSAGTGGNTIYF

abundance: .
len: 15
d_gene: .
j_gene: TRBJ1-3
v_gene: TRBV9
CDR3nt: TGTGCCAGCAGCGTAGAATCGTATCCCGGGGACACCATATATTTT
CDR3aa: CASSVESYPGDTIYF

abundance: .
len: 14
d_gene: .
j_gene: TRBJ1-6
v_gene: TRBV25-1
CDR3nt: TGTGCCAGCAGTGGGGACTCCCAAAATTCACCCCTCCACTTT
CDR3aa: CASSGDSQNSPLHF

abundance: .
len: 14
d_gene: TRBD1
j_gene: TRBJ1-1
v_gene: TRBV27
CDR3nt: TGTGCCAGCAGTCCCGACAGGGCGGGGACTGAAGCTTTCTTT
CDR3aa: CASSPDRAGTEAFF

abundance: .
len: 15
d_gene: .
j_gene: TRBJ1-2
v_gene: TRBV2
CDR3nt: TGTGCCAGCAGCAATTTCGGGGATTTTAACTATGGCTACACCTTC
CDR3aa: CASSNFGDFNYGYTF

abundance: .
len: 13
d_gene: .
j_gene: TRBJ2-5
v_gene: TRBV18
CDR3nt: TGTGCCAGCTCACCTGGACAGCAAGAGACCCAGTACTTC
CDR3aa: CASSPGQQETQYF

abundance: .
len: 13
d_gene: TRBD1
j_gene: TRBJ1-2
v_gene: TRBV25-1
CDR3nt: TGTGCCAGCAGTGTGGGACAGACCTATGGCTACACCTTC
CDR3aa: CASSVGQTYGYTF

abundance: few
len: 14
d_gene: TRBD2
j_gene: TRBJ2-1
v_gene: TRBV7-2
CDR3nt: TGTGCCAGCAGCTTAGTACTAGCGAGGCATGAGCAGTTCTTC
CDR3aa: CASSLVLARHEQFF

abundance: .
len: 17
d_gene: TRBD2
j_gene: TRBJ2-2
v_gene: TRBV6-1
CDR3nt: TGTGCCAGCAGTGAAGGTTCTAGCGGGGGGAACACCGGGGAGCTGTTTTTT
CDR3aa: CASSEGSSGGNTGELFF

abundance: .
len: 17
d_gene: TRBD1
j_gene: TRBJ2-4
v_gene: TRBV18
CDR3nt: TGTGCCAGCTCACCACTGGGACAGGGGGCAACCAAAAACATTCAGTACTTC
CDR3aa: CASSPLGQGATKNIQYF

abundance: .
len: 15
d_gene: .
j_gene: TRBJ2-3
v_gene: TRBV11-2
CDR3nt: TGTGCCAGCAGCTTAGTCGGCGGAACGACAGATACGCAGTATTTT
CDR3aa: CASSLVGGTTDTQYF

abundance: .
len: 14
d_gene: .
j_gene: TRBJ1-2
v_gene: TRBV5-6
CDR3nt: TGTGCCAGCAGCAGAGGTCAGGGAGGCGATGGCTACACCTTC
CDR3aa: CASSRGQGGDGYTF

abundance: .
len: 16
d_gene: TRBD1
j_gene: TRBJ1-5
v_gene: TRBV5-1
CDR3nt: TGCGCCAGCAGCTTGGAGGGACAGTCTAGCAATCAGCCCCAGCATTTT
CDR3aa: CASSLEGQSSNQPQHF